The rows below give T cell receptor beta chains drawn from one sample of a study of tumor-infiltrating lymphocytes in primary liver carcinoma. TCRdb called the multiplex PCR reads again in MiXCR, with one record for every CDR3 protein. The sample includes about 110,000 distinct CDR3 sequences, roughly 69% of them seen just once. The sample consisted of liver tumor tissue from sampling region 1. These receptors originate from a woman aged 60-70 years with primary liver carcinoma and hepatitis B virus infection. CDR3s include the opening cysteine and the closing phenylalanine or tryptophan. The order of the fields is D gene, clone size, J gene, CDR3 length, V gene, CDR3 DNA, CDR3 protein. D genes are given only for firm matches. Not all rows give a size; the values are once, few, many and, for expanded clones, a class.

NA,NA,TRBJ2-5,16,TRBV5-1,TGCGCCAGCAGCTTTAGTTGGGGAGATAAAGGAGAGACCCAGTACTTC,CASSFSWGDKGETQYF
NA,NA,TRBJ1-2,13,TRBV29-1,TGCAGCGTTGAAGAAAGGGAGTGGAACGGCTACACCTTC,CSVEEREWNGYTF
NA,many,TRBJ2-2,12,TRBV30,TGTGCCTGGGGGGAATACACCGGGGAGCTGTTTTTT,CAWGEYTGELFF
TRBD1,many,TRBJ2-7,15,TRBV12-3/TRBV12-4,TGTGCCAGCAGTCCTCGGGACAGGGCCGTCGGCCGACCATACTTC,CASSPRDRAVGRPYF
NA,many,TRBJ2-3,15,TRBV14,TGTGCCAGCAGCCCAATAAACTCGGGGACAGATACGCAGTATTTT,CASSPINSGTDTQYF
NA,NA,TRBJ2-1,16,TRBV10-3,TGTGCCATCAGTGAGTCGTCTATAAGTGCACACAATGAGCAGTTCTTC,CAISESSISAHNEQFF
TRBD1,NA,TRBJ2-7,16,TRBV28,TGTGCCAGCAGTACCCGGGACAGGGGGCTATCCTGCGAGCAGTACTTC,CASSTRDRGLSCEQYF
TRBD1,many,TRBJ2-7,16,TRBV4-2,TGTGCCAGCAGCCAGGTACACGGGGACAGATCCTACGAGCAGTACTTC,CASSQVHGDRSYEQYF
TRBD2,NA,TRBJ2-5,17,TRBV28,TGTGGCAGCAGTCCCCTGGGACTGGCGGGAGGTCGAGAGACCCAGTACTTC,CGSSPLGLAGGRETQYF
TRBD1,NA,TRBJ1-1,15,TRBV28,TGTGCCAGCAGAGGACGGACAGGAGAAAACACTGAAGCTTTCTTT,CASRGRTGENTEAFF
NA,once,TRBJ2-2,15,TRBV11-2,TGTGCCAGCGGCCGCAGGACTAACGGAACCGGGGAGCTGTTATTT,CASGRRTNGTGELLF
NA,NA,TRBJ2-2,13,TRBV11-2,TGTGTCAGCAGCTACGGTCCGTTCGGGGAGCTGCTTTTT,CVSSYGPFGELLF
NA,NA,TRBJ1-1,13,TRBV11-1,TGTGACAGCAAGAGGTGGGGGAGCACTCAAGCTTTCTTT,CDSKRWGSTQAFF
NA,few,TRBJ1-6,15,TRBV5-1,TGCGCCAGCAGCTTGAAAGAGGGGACATCTTCACCCCTCCACTTT,CASSLKEGTSSPLHF
NA,NA,TRBJ2-3,18,TRBV28,TGTGCCAGCAGTTTTACAACCACGAGGCGGGGGCGCCCAGATACGCAGTATTTT,CASSFTTTRRGRPDTQYF
TRBD2,many,TRBJ2-5,16,TRBV11-2,TGTGCCAGCAGCCCGTCATCCGGACTAGCGGGAGAGACCCAGTACTTC,CASSPSSGLAGETQYF
TRBD2,NA,TRBJ2-3,14,TRBV29-1,TGCAGCGTTGAGGGCGGGAGGGACACAGATACACAGTATTTT,CSVEGGRDTDTQYF
NA,NA,TRBJ2-1,17,TRBV28,TGTGCCAGCAGTTTAGGGACTTCTGTCTTCTCCTACAGTGAGCAGTTCTTC,CASSLGTSVFSYSEQFF
TRBD1,few,TRBJ2-7,17,TRBV13,TGTGCCAGCAGCTTCCCAATTCGGACAGGGGAGAACTCCGAGCAGTACTTC,CASSFPIRTGENSEQYF
NA,once,TRBJ1-1,13,TRBV11-2,TGTGCCAGTAGCCCTAGAATGGACACTGAAGCTTTCTTT,CASSPRMDTEAFF
TRBD1,NA,TRBJ1-1,13,TRBV5-1,TGCGCCAGCAGCATCGACAGGGGGACTGAAGCTTTCTTT,CASSIDRGTEAFF
NA,NA,TRBJ2-1,17,TRBV11-2,TGTGCCAGCAGCTTAGGTGTGCGGCGGAAGGAGAACAATGAGCAGTTCTTT,CASSLGVRRKENNEQFF
NA,many,TRBJ2-1,12,TRBV12-3/TRBV12-4,TGTGCCAGCAGTTTAGGTTGGGGTGAGCAGTTCTTC,CASSLGWGEQFF
NA,NA,TRBJ2-3,16,TRBV7-9,TGTACCAGCAGCTTAGAGGTCGGGTTCCGCACAGATAGGCAGTATTTT,CTSSLEVGFRTDRQYF
NA,NA,TRBJ2-1,12,TRBV20-1,TGCAGTGCTAGAGATGAAGTCAGTGAGCAGTTCTTC,CSARDEVSEQFF
NA,many,TRBJ1-3,16,TRBV6-6,TGTGCCAGCAGTTACTCGATGGGTAGTGTTCGAAACACCATATATTTT,CASSYSMGSVRNTIYF
NA,once,TRBJ1-2,14,TRBV11-2,TGTGCCAGCACCCGAACTAGGGGGTCTAGGGGCTACATCTTC,CASTRTRGSRGYIF
NA,once,TRBJ2-1,14,TRBV29-1,TGCAGCATTGAGCCCAGCGAGAGTTTGAATGAGCGGTTCTTC,CSIEPSESLNERFF
NA,once,TRBJ1-1,20,TRBV11-2,TGTGCCAGCAGCCCATATCAGCACGGACACCTTCGCTTTTGGGGCCATGAAGCATTCTTT,CASSPYQHGHLRFWGHEAFF
NA,NA,TRBJ2-7,12,TRBV29-1,TGCAGGGCCTCGGGTCGCATCTACGAGCAGTACTTC,CRASGRIYEQYF
NA,medium-sized,TRBJ1-2,15,TRBV11-2,TGTGCCAGCACACGTTCGTGGGGGGGAGGCAGTGGCTACACCTTC,CASTRSWGGGSGYTF
NA,NA,TRBJ2-4,15,TRBV11-2,TGTGTCAGCAGCTTAGATGGTTGGGGGCGCGACATTCAAAACTTC,CVSSLDGWGRDIQNF
NA,few,TRBJ2-7,13,TRBV5-1,TGCGCCAGCATGGCGGGGGCGCCTGGCGAGCAGTACTTC,CASMAGAPGEQYF
TRBD2,many,TRBJ2-5,16,TRBV29-1,TGCAGCGTTACCCAGGGACTAGCAGCTATGAAAGAGACCCAGTACTTC,CSVTQGLAAMKETQYF
NA,many,TRBJ2-5,14,TRBV30,TGTGCCTGGAGTGTACTCCGCGCTCAAGAGACCCAGTACTTC,CAWSVLRAQETQYF
TRBD2,NA,TRBJ2-1,11,TRBV30,TGTGCCTGGGGGCGGGGGAATGAGCAGTTCTTC,CAWGRGNEQFF